Listed below are T cell receptor beta chains from one sample, sequenced in a study of blood T cell repertoires in COVID-19. Measured with immunoSEQ multiplex PCR; TCRdb has only the in-frame clones, and not every one. The table has around 260,000 clones, around 89% seen once. Sequenced input: peripheral blood. These receptors were collected from a man between 60 and 75 years old who had recovered from COVID-19. CDR3s include the opening cysteine and the closing phenylalanine or tryptophan. D genes are given only for firm matches. For some rows the clone size is stated as once, few or many, or as a class when expanded; others skip it.

J: TRBJ1-4
D: TRBD1
size: .
V: TRBV18
DNA: TGTGCCAGCTCACGGGACAGGGGAACTAATGAAAAACTGTTTTTT
CDR3: CASSRDRGTNEKLFF

J: TRBJ2-7
D: .
size: .
V: TRBV7-3
DNA: TGTGCCAGCAGCTTAATGGGCAGGGTGGGTGAGCAGTACTTC
CDR3: CASSLMGRVGEQYF

J: TRBJ2-7
D: .
size: .
V: TRBV6-5
DNA: TGTGCCAGCAGCGCAACAGGGACCGGAGAGCAGTACTTC
CDR3: CASSATGTGEQYF

J: TRBJ1-1
D: .
size: .
V: TRBV7-9
DNA: TGTGCCAGCAGCTTAGATGAGGGCACCATTATGAACACTGAAGCTTTCTTT
CDR3: CASSLDEGTIMNTEAFF

J: TRBJ2-1
D: .
size: .
V: TRBV7-8
DNA: TGTGCCAGCAGCTTAGGGATGGGGGGGCCTCGTAATGAGCAGTTCTTC
CDR3: CASSLGMGGPRNEQFF

J: TRBJ2-7
D: TRBD1
size: few
V: TRBV4-2
DNA: TGTGCCAGCAGCCACCGGGACAGGGGCTTCTACGAGCAGTACTTC
CDR3: CASSHRDRGFYEQYF

J: TRBJ2-3
D: TRBD2
size: .
V: TRBV19
DNA: TGTGCCAGTATGTTGGCGGGGGTGGATACGCAGTATTTT
CDR3: CASMLAGVDTQYF

J: TRBJ1-4
D: TRBD1
size: .
V: TRBV18
DNA: TGTGCCAGCTCACCGGGACAGGGGGCAGGAGAAAAACTGTTTTTT
CDR3: CASSPGQGAGEKLFF

J: TRBJ1-2
D: TRBD1
size: .
V: TRBV18
DNA: TGTGCCAGCTCACCCACAGGGGTACGGGGCTACACCTTC
CDR3: CASSPTGVRGYTF

J: TRBJ1-1
D: .
size: .
V: TRBV2
DNA: TGTGCCAGCAGTGAGAGGGAGTACACTGAAGCTTTCTTT
CDR3: CASSEREYTEAFF

J: TRBJ1-6
D: TRBD1
size: few
V: TRBV6-5
DNA: TGTGCCAGCAGGGGGGAAACAGGGGGGAATTCACCCCTCCACTTT
CDR3: CASRGETGGNSPLHF

J: TRBJ1-5
D: .
size: .
V: TRBV21-1
DNA: TGTGCCAGCAGCTGTATGGGACAAGCCGTAGTTGGCAATCAGCCCCAGCATTTT
CDR3: CASSCMGQAVVGNQPQHF

J: TRBJ1-2
D: TRBD1
size: once
V: TRBV9
DNA: TGTGCCAGCAGCGCGGGAGGGGGCCTGTATGGCTACACCTTC
CDR3: CASSAGGGLYGYTF

J: TRBJ2-7
D: .
size: .
V: TRBV23-1
DNA: TGCGCCAGCACCTCAGGGGTAGAGCAGTACTTC
CDR3: CASTSGVEQYF

J: TRBJ1-3
D: .
size: .
V: TRBV5-1
DNA: TGCGCCAGCAGCCCGGCCCCCCGGGACACTGGAAACACCATATATTTT
CDR3: CASSPAPRDTGNTIYF

J: TRBJ2-4
D: .
size: .
V: TRBV9
DNA: TGTGCCAGCAGCGACCCGAACCGGGGAAAAAACATTCAGTACTTC
CDR3: CASSDPNRGKNIQYF

J: TRBJ2-5
D: .
size: .
V: TRBV4-2
DNA: TGTGCCAGCAGCCAAGAAGGACAGAGGGTGGAGACCCAGTACTTC
CDR3: CASSQEGQRVETQYF

J: TRBJ1-4
D: TRBD1
size: .
V: TRBV5-4
DNA: TGTGCCAGCAGGTCAGACAGGGGGCACGAAAAACTGTTTTTT
CDR3: CASRSDRGHEKLFF

J: TRBJ1-1
D: TRBD1
size: .
V: TRBV7-9
DNA: TGTGCCAGCAGCTTAGGTGGACAGGGGGACACTGAAGCTTTCTTT
CDR3: CASSLGGQGDTEAFF

J: TRBJ2-5
D: .
size: .
V: TRBV5-1
DNA: TGCGCCAGCAATCGCACTCCACAGGGAGAGACCCAGTACTTC
CDR3: CASNRTPQGETQYF

J: TRBJ2-3
D: .
size: .
V: TRBV15
DNA: TGTGCCACCAGCAGAGATTTGATAGCAGATACGCAGTATTTT
CDR3: CATSRDLIADTQYF

J: TRBJ2-3
D: .
size: .
V: TRBV14
DNA: TGTGCCAGCAGCCAGGTAGCCGATACGCAGTATTTT
CDR3: CASSQVADTQYF

J: TRBJ2-3
D: .
size: .
V: TRBV18
DNA: TGTGCCAGCTCACCACTTTCTAGCGTCAGCACAGATACGCAGTATTTT
CDR3: CASSPLSSVSTDTQYF

J: TRBJ1-5
D: .
size: few
V: TRBV27
DNA: TGTGCCAGCAGCCTAGGGGTAGGGGGCAATCAGCCCCAGCATTTT
CDR3: CASSLGVGGNQPQHF

J: TRBJ1-2
D: .
size: .
V: TRBV5-4
DNA: TGTGCCAGCAGCTTGGACAGGTCTAACTATGGCCACACCTTC
CDR3: CASSLDRSNYGHTF

J: TRBJ2-5
D: TRBD1
size: once
V: TRBV2
DNA: TGTGCCAGCAGTGAGGACAGGGGGAGTGGGACCCAGTACTTC
CDR3: CASSEDRGSGTQYF

J: TRBJ1-5
D: .
size: once
V: TRBV2
DNA: TGTGCCAGCAGTGAGTCGGGATTCCAGCCCCAGCATTTT
CDR3: CASSESGFQPQHF

J: TRBJ2-7
D: .
size: .
V: TRBV19
DNA: TGTGCCAGTAAGAAGGACAACTCATACGAGCAGTACTTC
CDR3: CASKKDNSYEQYF

J: TRBJ2-7
D: .
size: .
V: TRBV12-3/TRBV12-4
DNA: TGTGCCAGCAGATTACGTCTCTCCGAGCAGTACTTC
CDR3: CASRLRLSEQYF

J: TRBJ2-7
D: TRBD2
size: .
V: TRBV6-5
DNA: TGTGCCAGCAGGGCCGGCGGGGGGGCCCTCGAGCAGTACTTC
CDR3: CASRAGGGALEQYF

J: TRBJ2-7
D: .
size: .
V: TRBV4-2
DNA: TGTGCCAGCAGCCAAGCAGTCTCAGGATACGAGCAGTACTTC
CDR3: CASSQAVSGYEQYF

J: TRBJ1-6
D: .
size: .
V: TRBV7-9
DNA: TGTGCCAGCATTCCACCTGGGAGAAATTCACCCCTCCACTTT
CDR3: CASIPPGRNSPLHF

J: TRBJ2-3
D: TRBD2
size: .
V: TRBV6-5
DNA: TGTGCCAGCCAACTAGCGGGACCAACAGATACGCAGTATTTT
CDR3: CASQLAGPTDTQYF

J: TRBJ2-3
D: .
size: .
V: TRBV5-6
DNA: TGTGCCAGCAGCTTGTACTCTGCGCGGGCGTCGGATACGCAGTATTTT
CDR3: CASSLYSARASDTQYF

J: TRBJ1-1
D: .
size: once
V: TRBV20-1
DNA: TGCAGTGCTATGCAGGCGACTGAAGCTTTCTTT
CDR3: CSAMQATEAFF

J: TRBJ2-1
D: .
size: .
V: TRBV21-1
DNA: TGTGCCAGCAATCCGGACAGCTCCTACAATGAGCAGTTCTTC
CDR3: CASNPDSSYNEQFF

J: TRBJ1-1
D: .
size: .
V: TRBV9
DNA: TGTGCCTCCGGGGGGGCAGGGGACACCTGGGGCGAAAGTGGAGCTTTCTTT
CDR3: CASGGAGDTWGESGAFF

J: TRBJ1-5
D: TRBD1
size: once
V: TRBV9
DNA: TGTGCCAGCAGCAGGGCCGGGACAGAGAATCAGCCCCAGCATTTT
CDR3: CASSRAGTENQPQHF

J: TRBJ1-1
D: .
size: .
V: TRBV9
DNA: TGTGCCAGCAGCGTAGGCGGAAAAGTTGAAGCTTTCTTT
CDR3: CASSVGGKVEAFF

J: TRBJ1-5
D: .
size: few
V: TRBV2
DNA: TGTGCCAGCAGTTCCCAGGGACTCAATCAGCCCCAGCATTTT
CDR3: CASSSQGLNQPQHF

J: TRBJ1-2
D: TRBD1
size: .
V: TRBV7-9
DNA: TGTGCCAGCAGCCAGACAGGGGGTGGCTATGGCTACACCTTC
CDR3: CASSQTGGGYGYTF

J: TRBJ2-1
D: TRBD2
size: .
V: TRBV19
DNA: TGTGCCAGTAGCGGGACTAGCCCGCGCCCCAATGAGCAGTTCTTC
CDR3: CASSGTSPRPNEQFF

J: TRBJ2-3
D: .
size: once
V: TRBV3-1/TRBV3-2
DNA: TGTGCCAGCAGCCCCAGTACAGATACGCAGTATTTT
CDR3: CASSPSTDTQYF

J: TRBJ2-3
D: TRBD2
size: .
V: TRBV3-1/TRBV3-2
DNA: TGTGCCAGCAGCCACCCGGGCGTGCTAGCGGGGGGAACAGATACGCAGTATTTT
CDR3: CASSHPGVLAGGTDTQYF

J: TRBJ1-4
D: .
size: .
V: TRBV12-3/TRBV12-4
DNA: TGTGCCAGTCAACAGGGAGCTAATGAAAAACTGTTTTTT
CDR3: CASQQGANEKLFF

J: TRBJ2-1
D: .
size: .
V: TRBV24-1
DNA: TGTGCCACCAGTGATTCCTATAGCTCCTACAATGAGCAGTTCTTC
CDR3: CATSDSYSSYNEQFF

J: TRBJ1-5
D: .
size: once
V: TRBV7-7
DNA: TGTGCCAGCAGCTTAGCGAAAGTAGAGCCCCAGCATTTT
CDR3: CASSLAKVEPQHF

J: TRBJ2-2
D: TRBD1
size: .
V: TRBV7-3
DNA: TGTGCCAGCAGCTCCCACGGGACAGGGGAGAACACCGGGGAGCTGTTTTTT
CDR3: CASSSHGTGENTGELFF